The 15 T cell receptor beta chains below all came from one sample that was sequenced in a study of T cells after posttransplantation cyclophosphamide. A marrow graft followed busulfan-fludarabine conditioning, with cyclophosphamide on days +3 and +4. Sequencing used immunoSEQ multiplex PCR; TCRdb keeps in-frame clones, though not all of them. The sample gives around 8,000 clones, none seen only once, and the top ten clones hold 4.5% to 7%. The source was PBMCs, collected after allogeneic stem cell transplant with posttransplant cyclophosphamide. The origin of the receptors is a male patient in his late teens or twenties who received an allogeneic stem cell transplant from an unrelated donor, was CMV-positive, and had acute and chronic GVHD. The graft donor may have contributed some T cells.

This clone showed up many times. The chain links TRBV7-9 to TRBJ2-3; TRBD1 matches at 8 bases. There are 13 residues in the CDR3. With 4 bases clipped from V and 15 bases from J, the junction kept 12 bases outside the gene matches. The germline CDR1 and CDR2 sequences are SEHNR and FQNEAQ (reference sequence). The chain's CDR3 is CASSSSNRDRSYF. Written as DNA, the CDR3 is TGTGCCAGCAGCTCGAGCAACCGGGACAGGTCTTATTTT.

This clone came up many times. The chain uses TRBV5-1 and TRBJ2-7; a weak D match, TRBD2 (6 bases). CDR3 size: 12 residues. V lost 4 bases and J 6 bases, leaving 11 bases between the germline ends. In germline, CDR1 is SGHRS, CDR2 YFSETQ. CDR3 nucleotides: TGCGCCAGCAGCAAAGGGACTCTCGAGCAGTACTTC. Its translation is CASSKGTLEQYF.

In this sample, this clone turned up many times. The rearrangement links TRBV10-2 to TRBJ2-3; TRBD2 matches 10 bases. This CDR3 spans 14 amino acids. The J segment lost 6 bases and the V segment lost 10 bases, leaving 10 bases of the junction unmatched. The germline gives CDR1 WSHSY, CDR2 SAAADI. The CDR3, as DNA: TGCGCCACAAAGGGGAGCGGGGGGGCCGATACGCAGTATTTT. As protein: CATKGSGGADTQYF.

There are many counts of this clone. This chain joins TRBV2 and TRBJ1-2; 11 nucleotides align to TRBD1. The germline V gene has CDR1 SNHLY and CDR2 FYNNEI. V lost 5 bases and J lost 3; bases outside the gene matches: 2. The CDR3 is 14 residues long. The CDR3 nucleotides read TGTGCCAGCAGTAGGGACAGGGGGGACTATGGCTACACCTTC. Residues: CASSRDRGDYGYTF.

Many counts were recorded for this clone. This chain links TRBV5-6 with TRBJ2-3, with D perhaps TRBD2 (5 bases). Germline-derived CDR1 and CDR2 are SGHDT and YYEEEE. The CDR3 totals 13 residues. The V end lost 6 bases, the J end lost 1 base, and 9 bases lay between the germline ends. Here the CDR3 DNA reads TGTGCCAGCACCGCGGGTGGCACAGATACGCAGTATTTT. Amino acid sequence: CASTAGGTDTQYF.

This clone is classed as medium-sized. The chain carries TRBV7-9 and TRBJ2-2, with 8 positions matching TRBD1. Unmatched junction bases numbered 6, after V lost 1 base and J lost 2 bases. Germline V gene data show CDR1 as SEHNR and CDR2 as FQNEAQ (reference sequence). The CDR3 is made up of 17 amino acids. CDR3 amino acids: CASSLGGQGRNTGELFF. CDR3 in DNA: TGTGCCAGCAGCTTAGGCGGACAGGGAAGAAACACCGGGGAGCTGTTTTTT.

This clone was seen at least ten times. This chain uses TRBV7-8 with TRBJ2-7; 11 bases agree with TRBD2. The CDR3 length is 18 residues. The ends lost 1 base at V and 4 bases at J; junction bases unmatched: 12. Germline V gene sequence: CDR1 SGHVS, CDR2 FQNEAQ. CDR3 sequence (DNA): TGTGCCAGCAGCTTAGACAGCCTAGCGGGGGGAACGGTATACGAGCAGTACTTC. Protein sequence: CASSLDSLAGGTVYEQYF.

This clone came up many times. This chain connects TRBV7-9 to TRBJ2-6, with 8 bases matching TRBD1. CDR3 length: 19 residues. Trimming removed 5 bases from V and 0 bases from J; junction bases left unmatched: 12. Per the germline V gene, CDR1 is SEHNR and CDR2 is FQNEAQ (reference sequence). The DNA of the CDR3 is TGTGCCAGCAGCGGGGAGATGGACAGGGAGAGCTCTGGGGCCAACGTCCTGACTTTC. Residues: CASSGEMDRESSGANVLTF.

Ten or more counts support this clone. The chain recombines TRBV4-1 with TRBJ2-3; 9 positions agree with TRBD1. Germline assignment: CDR1 MGHRA and CDR2 YSYEKL. V shed 2 bases, J shed 4 bases, and the junction held 10 bases outside the gene matches. The CDR3 is 17 amino acids. CDR3 in amino acids: CASSQMGTGIISDTQYF. For the CDR3, the DNA is TGCGCCAGCAGCCAAATGGGGACAGGGATTATCTCAGATACGCAGTATTTT.

By share of the sample, this clone is medium-sized (0.01 to 0.1%). In DNA, the CDR3 is TGTGCCAGCAGTGAAGAGCCGATGAGCTCTGGAAACACCATATATTTT. Protein sequence: CASSEEPMSSGNTIYF. V gene TRBV6-1 combines with J gene TRBJ1-3; D is uncertain. CDR1 is MNHNS and CDR2 is SASEGT in the germline V gene. This CDR3 is 16 amino acids long. The germline V and J ends were trimmed by 1 base and 0 bases, with 10 bases remaining between them.

This clone has at least ten counts. The chain uses TRBV4-1 and TRBJ1-4, with 9 bases fitting TRBD1. Germline V gene data show CDR1 as MGHRA and CDR2 as YSYEKL. The CDR3 runs 21 residues. V shed 4 bases, J shed 2 bases, and the junction held 20 bases outside the gene matches. The CDR3 DNA reads as TGCGCCAGCAGCCGTCGAATACCGGGACAGGGACAGGGAGGGACTAATGAAAAACTGTTTTTT. Protein: CASSRRIPGQGQGGTNEKLFF.

The table lists this clone with many counts. The chain carries TRBV7-6 and TRBJ2-5, with 7 bases lining up with TRBD1. The ends lost 0 bases at V and 5 bases at J; junction bases unmatched: 6. Germline assignment: CDR1 SGHVS and CDR2 FNYEAQ. The CDR3 sequence is 15 residues long. The CDR3 sequence: CASSLAGGAMETQYF. In nucleotides, the CDR3 is TGTGCCAGCAGCTTAGCAGGGGGCGCGATGGAGACCCAGTACTTC.

This clone has at least ten counts. The chain links TRBV4-1 to TRBJ1-3; D call uncertain. V lost 0 bases, J lost 4 bases, and 13 bases lay in between. The CDR3 contains 16 residues. Germline V gene sequence: CDR1 MGHRA, CDR2 YSYEKL. The CDR3 spells CASSQDHLGRGNTIYF. CDR3 sequence (DNA): TGCGCCAGCAGCCAAGACCACCTAGGGAGAGGAAACACCATATATTTT.

This clone was counted at least ten times. The chain carries TRBV28 and TRBJ1-2; 8 bases agree with TRBD1. The CDR3 runs 15 residues. CDR1 is MDHEN and CDR2 is SYDVKM in the germline V gene. Losses at the gene ends were 7 bases for V and 4 bases for J; bases not matched to a gene: 11. As DNA, the CDR3 is TGTGCCAGCAAATGGACAGGGAGGCTGTCCTATGGCTACACCTTC. Translated: CASKWTGRLSYGYTF.

The chain recombines TRBV6-6 with TRBJ1-1; 11 nucleotides align to TRBD1. Germline V CDR1 and CDR2: MNHNY, SVGAGI (reference sequence). The CDR3 sequence is 15 residues long. The V gene end was trimmed by 11 bases and the J gene end by 6 bases; junction bases not matched to a gene: 14. The CDR3 protein is CAAFPGTGGFSEAFF. In DNA form, the CDR3 reads TGTGCCGCATTCCCGGGGACAGGGGGTTTCTCTGAAGCTTTCTTT.